This TCR beta chain stems from a study of radiation and T cells in renal cell carcinoma. General study points: Tumor samples were small regions of approximately 1 g.

This table comes from immunoSEQ multiplex PCR, and its TCRdb copy is limited to in-frame clones, with some not included. Of roughly 18,000 clones in the sample, about 61% were seen once. Regarding this clone: Its antigen remains unidentified.

CDR1 and CDR2 (germline): GTSNPN, SVGIG (reference sequence). The CDR3 covers 17 residues. Treatment specified: treatment-naive control, cytoreductive nephrectomy. The sequences come from tumor tissue, collected from a patient whose treatment was nephrectomy without radiotherapy. The chain joins TRBV30 to TRBJ2-5; TRBD1 aligns across 7 bases. The J call could be wrong; TRBJ2-7 is a better fit for the DNA end. The clonotype comes from a man aged 50-60 years with renal cell carcinoma. The CDR3 region has the DNA TGTGCCTGGAGTGTACATAGGATAAGGGGGCGGGCAGACGAGCAGTACTTC. This codes for CAWSVHRIRGRADEQYF.